These 28 T cell receptor beta chains came from one sample sequenced in a study of blood T cell repertoires in COVID-19. Measured with immunoSEQ multiplex PCR; TCRdb has only the in-frame clones, and not every one. This repertoire shows roughly 360,000 clones, roughly 80% found once; its top ten account for approximately 4.7%. Input material: PBMCs or T cells enriched from blood (not recorded which). These TCRs come from a woman between 45 and 65 years old who had recovered from COVID-19.

This chain joins TRBV5-4 and TRBJ1-1; 8 bases are a match to TRBD1. Germline values: CDR1 SGHNT, CDR2 YYREEE (reference sequence). The CDR3 loop spans 14 amino acids. The V segment lost 4 bases and the J segment 3 bases; nucleotides outside the gene matches: 5. This CDR3 reads CASSAGQVDTEAFF. CDR3 nucleotides: TGTGCCAGCAGCGCGGGACAGGTGGACACTGAAGCTTTCTTT.

The rearrangement links TRBV18 to TRBJ1-6; maybe TRBD1 (6 bases). From germline, CDR1 is KGHSH and CDR2 LQKENI. The V end lost 2 bases, the J end lost 15 bases, and 20 bases lay between the germline ends. The length of the CDR3 is 15 residues. The CDR3 DNA reads as TGTGCCAGCTCACCAAACCAGGGGTCGCGGTCCGACCTCCACTTT. Translating it yields CASSPNQGSRSDLHF.

V usage is TRBV9 and J usage is TRBJ2-7, with 7 bases aligning to TRBD1. V was pared by 3 bases and J by 2 bases, with 8 bases of the junction left unmatched. Germline V gene data show CDR1 as SGDLS and CDR2 as YYNGEE. The CDR3 consists of 15 residues. CDR3 residues: CASSGNRGQPYEQYF. CDR3 in DNA: TGTGCCAGCAGCGGCAATAGGGGACAGCCCTACGAGCAGTACTTC.

The chain links TRBV15 to TRBJ2-3, with TRBD2 identical over 9 bases. Germline V lookup: CDR1 LNHNV, CDR2 YYDKDF (reference sequence). The CDR3 has 16 residues. Losses at the gene ends were 6 bases for V and 3 bases for J; bases not matched to a gene: 10. DNA for the CDR3: TGTGCCACCAGTCACCCAGCGGGGGGTAGTACAGATACGCAGTATTTT. Amino acid sequence: CATSHPAGGSTDTQYF.

V gene TRBV6-1 combines with J gene TRBJ2-7; 7 bases agree with TRBD1. The germline V gene encodes CDR1 MNHNS and CDR2 SASEGT. The length of the CDR3 is 16 residues. With 3 bases clipped from V and 0 bases from J, the junction kept 8 bases outside the gene matches. CDR3 in DNA: TGTGCCAGCAGTGACGGGCAGGGGGTAGTCTCCTACGAGCAGTACTTC. Translation gives CASSDGQGVVSYEQYF.

The chain employs TRBV19 and TRBJ1-6; possible D gene TRBD1, 5 bases. Germline V CDR1 and CDR2: LNHDA, SQIVND (reference sequence). The CDR3 has 13 amino acids. Trimming removed 11 bases from V and 4 bases from J, with 12 bases in between. The CDR3 spells CAGGGDYNSPLHF. As DNA, the CDR3 is TGTGCCGGAGGAGGGGATTATAATTCACCCCTCCACTTT.

The chain joins TRBV30 to TRBJ1-1, with 8 positions matching TRBD1. Germline V gives CDR1 GTSNPN, CDR2 SVGIG (reference sequence). The trim removed 4 bases at V and 1 base at J, leaving 5 bases unmatched. The CDR3 totals 14 residues. This chain's CDR3 is CAWTRTGKNTEAFF. DNA of the CDR3: TGTGCCTGGACCAGGACAGGGAAGAACACTGAAGCTTTCTTT.

The genes are TRBV6-5 and TRBJ2-7, with 8 nucleotides matching TRBD1. Germline CDR1 and CDR2: MNHEY and SVGAGI. With V trimmed by 5 bases and J by 7 bases, 4 bases remained unmatched. The CDR3 length is 12 residues. The CDR3 DNA reads as TGTGCCAGCAGTACAGGGGGTTTTGAGCAGTACTTC. Amino acids: CASSTGGFEQYF.

The chain recombines TRBV21-1 with TRBJ1-3; no DNA check was done on the table's D call, TRBD1. TRBV21-1 is a known pseudogene. The CDR3 has 13 residues. CDR3 amino acids: CASPGSSGNTIYF. The DNA for the CDR3 is TGTGCCTCCCCAGGAAGCTCTGGAAACACCATATATTTT.

The chain couples TRBV6-5 to TRBJ1-1; TRBD1 matches at 8 bases. V trimming: 0 bases; J trimming: 5 bases; junction bases outside the gene matches: 5. The CDR3 runs to 15 residues. Germline CDR1 is MNHEY and CDR2 is SVGAGI. In DNA, the CDR3 is TGTGCCAGCAGTTACTCGACAGGGGCGGAAACTGAAGCTTTCTTT. Translation: CASSYSTGAETEAFF.

The gene calls are TRBV7-2 and TRBJ1-2; D may be TRBD1 (6 bases). V was trimmed by 4 bases and J by 7 bases, leaving 19 bases between them. CDR3 length: 15 amino acids. Germline V gene data show CDR1 as SGHTA and CDR2 as FQGNSA. CDR3 bases: TGTGCCAGCAGCTCGTTAGGGCGGGGGGCGGCTGGCTACACCTTC. It translates to CASSSLGRGAAGYTF.

This rearrangement joins TRBV2 to TRBJ1-2; D unclear. The CDR3 is made up of 12 amino acids. V was trimmed by 4 bases and J by 2 bases, leaving 5 bases between them. The germline V gene has CDR1 SNHLY and CDR2 FYNNEI. The CDR3 protein is CASSVENYGYTF. In DNA, the CDR3 is TGTGCCAGCAGTGTGGAGAACTATGGCTACACCTTC.

The chain has TRBV4-2 and TRBJ2-5; 10 positions agree with TRBD2. V dropped 3 bases and J dropped 0; count of bases not matched to a gene: 4. CDR3 size: 16 residues. Germline V CDR1 and CDR2: LGHNA, YNFKEQ. The chain's CDR3 is CASSHGTSVYQETQYF. Here the CDR3 DNA reads TGTGCCAGCAGCCATGGGACTAGCGTTTACCAAGAGACCCAGTACTTC.

This clone was detected once. The chain combines TRBV2 with TRBJ1-2; 10 bases map to TRBD1. The CDR3 contains 14 residues. V shed 6 bases, J shed 5 bases, and the junction held 6 bases outside the gene matches. From germline, CDR1 is SNHLY and CDR2 FYNNEI. The chain's CDR3 is CASRPGQGQYGYTF. DNA of the CDR3: TGTGCCAGCAGACCGGGACAGGGGCAGTATGGCTACACCTTC. Based on the CDR3 plus reference TRBV2 and TRBJ1-2, the full variable domain is EPEVTQTPSHQVTQMGQEVILRCVPISNHLYFYWYRQILGQKVEFLVSFYNNEISEKSEIFDDQFSVERPDGSNFTLKIRSTKLEDSAMYFCASRPGQGQYGYTFGSGTRLTVV.

The chain carries TRBV7-3 and TRBJ1-2; 8 nucleotides match TRBD1. The CDR3 contains 18 residues. CDR1 and CDR2 (germline): SGHTA, FQGTGA. The V and J ends lost 7 bases and 4 bases, in that order; junction bases with no gene match: 20. CDR3 sequence: CASILNRDRLLGAYGYTF. The CDR3 region has the DNA TGTGCCAGCATCCTAAACCGGGACAGGCTTCTGGGGGCCTATGGCTACACCTTC.

This chain uses TRBV4-1 with TRBJ1-2; 7 positions agree with TRBD1. CDR1 and CDR2 from the germline V gene are MGHRA and YSYEKL. The junction had 5 bases not matched to a gene; V was cut back by 0 bases and J by 1 base. The CDR3 extends over 16 amino acids. CDR3 sequence reads: CASSQDPGGGNYGYTF. The DNA of the CDR3 is TGCGCCAGCAGCCAAGATCCAGGGGGTGGTAACTATGGCTACACCTTC.

V and J are TRBV3-1 (or the pseudogene TRBV3-2) and TRBJ2-3; the D gene is possibly TRBD2 (7 bases). Germline V gives CDR1 LGHDT, CDR2 YNNKEL (reference sequence). V was shortened by 1 base and J by 6 bases, with 17 bases between the two germline ends. This CDR3 spans 16 amino acids. DNA for the CDR3: TGTGCCAGCAGCCAAGGAGGGGGGGGGCCAGCTGATACGCAGTATTTT. Translating gives CASSQGGGGPADTQYF.

The rearrangement uses TRBV9 and TRBJ1-1; D is perhaps TRBD1 (5 bases). V was pared by 0 bases and J by 0 bases, with 9 bases between. Germline CDR1 is SGDLS and CDR2 is YYNGEE. The CDR3 runs 15 residues. Here the CDR3 reads CASSVDPGVNTEAFF. CDR3 sequence (DNA): TGTGCCAGCAGCGTAGATCCGGGGGTGAACACTGAAGCTTTCTTT. Full variable domain (missing parts from reference TRBV9 and TRBJ1-1): DSGVTQTPKHLITATGQRVTLRCSPRSGDLSVYWYQQSLDQGLQFLIQYYNGEERAKGNILERFSAQQFPDLHSELNLSSLELGDSALYFCASSVDPGVNTEAFFGQGTRLTVV.

This chain links TRBV27 with TRBJ2-7; 11 positions match TRBD2. This CDR3 region has 15 residues. The junction had 6 bases not matched to a gene; V was cut back by 5 bases and J by 3 bases. The V gene's germline CDR1 is MNHEY and CDR2 SMNVEV (reference sequence). The CDR3 DNA sequence: TGTGCCAGCAGTGGACTAGCGGGCGGCCTCTACGAGCAGTACTTC. Protein: CASSGLAGGLYEQYF.

V and J are TRBV19 and TRBJ1-6; tentatively, D is TRBD1 (5 bases). Trimming cost V 3 bases and J 6 bases, with 9 bases left between them. The germline V gene encodes CDR1 LNHDA and CDR2 SQIVND (reference sequence). CDR3 size: 14 residues. The CDR3 region is CASSIQGLNSPLHF. Here the CDR3 DNA reads TGTGCCAGTAGTATCCAGGGCCTTAATTCACCCCTCCACTTT.

The chain joins TRBV15 to TRBJ1-2; D is perhaps TRBD1 (6 bases). V was trimmed by 0 bases and J by 7 bases, leaving 18 bases between them. The CDR3 is made up of 16 amino acids. Looked up from germline, CDR1 is LNHNV and CDR2 is YYDKDF (reference sequence). The CDR3 here is CATSREARGFGSGYTF. CDR3 coding DNA: TGTGCCACCAGCAGAGAGGCTAGGGGGTTCGGGTCTGGCTACACCTTC.

This clone was detected only a few times. V and J are TRBV7-2 and TRBJ2-7; tentative D call: TRBD2 (5 bases). From germline, CDR1 is SGHTA and CDR2 FQGNSA. The CDR3 consists of 13 residues. V was clipped by 1 base and J by 6 bases, with 10 bases between them. CDR3 in DNA: TGTGCCAGCAGCTTAGTACCTAGCACCGAGCAGTACTTC. Amino acid sequence: CASSLVPSTEQYF.

This rearrangement joins TRBV28 to TRBJ2-5; TRBD2 agrees at 9 bases. Germline-derived CDR1 and CDR2 are MDHEN and SYDVKM. CDR3 size: 14 residues. With 6 bases clipped from V and 1 base from J, the junction kept 3 bases outside the gene matches. CDR3 DNA sequence: TGTGCCAGCAGAGCGGGGGGACTCCAAGAGACCCAGTACTTC. Translation: CASRAGGLQETQYF.

The rearrangement uses TRBV29-1 and TRBJ1-1, with D maybe TRBD1 (6 bases). Germline V gene sequence: CDR1 SQVTM, CDR2 ANQGSEA. V dropped 4 bases and J dropped 4 bases, with 13 bases sitting between them. This CDR3 comprises 13 residues. The CDR3 region is CSVVGAGSTEAFF. The CDR3 DNA follows: TGCAGCGTTGTGGGGGCTGGGAGCACTGAAGCTTTCTTT.

This chain connects TRBV3-1 (or the pseudogene TRBV3-2) to TRBJ1-3; 9 bases are shared with TRBD1. The germline CDR1 and CDR2 sequences are LGHDT and YNNKEL (reference sequence). This CDR3 has 17 residues. Trimming took 4 bases from V and 1 from J; bases not matched to a gene: 8. CDR3 region: CASSPWDRAVSGNTIYF. As DNA, the CDR3 is TGTGCCAGCAGCCCTTGGGACAGGGCGGTATCTGGAAACACCATATATTTT.

The V gene is TRBV3-1 (or the pseudogene TRBV3-2), the J gene TRBJ1-3; D possibly corresponds to TRBD1 (5 bases). Trimming left V 5 bases short and J 5 bases short, with 13 bases between. The CDR3 consists of 14 residues. From germline, CDR1 is LGHDT and CDR2 YNNKEL (reference sequence). The CDR3 spells CASSTDSLRNTIYF. The CDR3 bases are TGTGCCAGCAGCACCGACAGTCTTAGAAACACCATATATTTT.

This chain uses TRBV10-3 with TRBJ2-7; D unresolved. The CDR3 has 12 amino acids. Per the germline V gene, CDR1 is ENHRY and CDR2 is SYGVKD. Deletions cut 3 bases from V and 1 base from J, with 4 bases between. As DNA, the CDR3 is TGTGCCATCAGTGAAACTTCCTACGAGCAGTACTTC. It yields the protein CAISETSYEQYF.

This clone was seen just once. The rearrangement uses TRBV14 and TRBJ1-1, with D tentatively TRBD1 (5 bases). Trimming removed 6 bases from V and 1 base from J, with 12 bases in between. Per germline, CDR1 SGHDN and CDR2 FVKESK. The CDR3 runs to 14 residues. The CDR3 here is CASSPTDRNTEAFF. CDR3 sequence (DNA): TGTGCCAGCAGTCCAACCGACAGGAACACTGAAGCTTTCTTT. Complete variable domain (other parts from reference TRBV14 and TRBJ1-1): EAGVTQFPSHSVIEKGQTVTLRCDPISGHDNLYWYRRVMGKEIKFLLHFVKESKQDESGMPNNRFLAERTGGTYSTLKVQPAELEDSGVYFCASSPTDRNTEAFFGQGTRLTVV.